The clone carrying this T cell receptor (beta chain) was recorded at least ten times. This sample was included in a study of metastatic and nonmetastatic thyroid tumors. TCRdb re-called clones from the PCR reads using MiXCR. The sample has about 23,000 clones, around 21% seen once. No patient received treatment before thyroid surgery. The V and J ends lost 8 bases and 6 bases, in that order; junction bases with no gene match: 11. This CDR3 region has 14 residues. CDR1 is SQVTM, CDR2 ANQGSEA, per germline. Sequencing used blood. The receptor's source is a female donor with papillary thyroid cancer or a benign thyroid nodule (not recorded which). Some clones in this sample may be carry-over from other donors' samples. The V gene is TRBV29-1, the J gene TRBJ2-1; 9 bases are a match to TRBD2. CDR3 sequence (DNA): TGCAGCTTTAGTGTAGCGGGAGTGGGCAATGAGCAGTTCTTC. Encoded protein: CSFSVAGVGNEQFF.